This TCR beta chain was recorded in a study of CD8 T cells in Susac syndrome. After extraction with the RNeasy kit, roughly 0.45 to 1 ug of the RNA was reverse transcribed using random hexamers. One entry per CDR3 protein, called by TCRdb with MiXCR from the immunoSEQ multiplex PCR reads. The sample has 75,000 or so distinct CDR3 sequences, 94% seen once. CDR1 is SGHNT and CDR2 is YYREEE in the germline V gene (reference sequence). Trimming took 4 bases from V and 4 from J, leaving 14 bases between them. There are 14 residues in the CDR3. The specimen was CD8+ T cells from PBMCs. The chain joins TRBV5-4 to TRBJ1-2; D unresolved. This TCR came from a human donor with Susac syndrome. CDR3 DNA: TGTGCCAGCAGCGCCCCGGACGACCTCTATGGCTACACCTTC. This codes for CASSAPDDLYGYTF.